This T cell receptor beta chain stems from a study of vaccination effects on CD4 cells after COVID-19. Looking at the study overall: Vaccine administered to participants consisted of two doses of either BNT162b2 or mRNA-1273. Whole-study findings and limits: Cross-reactivity with common cold coronaviruses was shown by only 1 of 255 vaccine-induced clones in healthy vaccinees.

Here immunoSEQ multiplex PCR was the method, and the copy in TCRdb shows in-frame clones only, minus some. The sample includes tens of thousands of clones, 60% to 80% of them seen just once. Trimming took 5 bases from V and 0 from J; bases not matched to a gene: 11. There are 17 residues in the CDR3. Germline V gene lookup returns CDR1 KGHSH and CDR2 LQKENI. On this clone: Antigen unknown.

ViraFEST used viral peptide pools to expand antigen-specific CD4+ T cells before sequencing. Subsequent to a culture period of about ten days, CD4+ T cells were isolated. All vaccine recipients tested negative for nucleocapsid antibodies and had never contracted SARS-CoV-2 infection. In culture with 9.5 to 10 IU/ml IL-2 and 9 to 10 ug/ml peptides, PBMC were grown at roughly 2 million per well. The chain recombines TRBV18 with TRBJ2-3; TRBD1 matches 7 bases. Sequencing was performed on CD4+ T cells from PBMCs cultured with HCoV-NL63 spike peptides, taken before COVID-19 vaccination. The source is a human donor who received a COVID-19 vaccine. For the CDR3, the DNA is TGTGCCAGCTCATCGAATCTCCTGGGACAGAGCACAGATACGCAGTATTTT. This codes for CASSSNLLGQSTDTQYF. Using reference TRBV18 and TRBJ2-3 for the parts outside the CDR3, the full variable domain is NAGVMQNPRHLVRRRGQEARLRCSPMKGHSHVYWYRQLPEEGLKFMVYLQKENIIDESGMPKERFSAEFPKEGPSILRIQQVVRGDSAAYFCASSSNLLGQSTDTQYFGPGTRLTVL.